This T cell receptor beta chain was profiled in a study of T cells in Graves' hyperthyroidism and ophthalmopathy. Whole-study context: Peripheral blood was drawn at first diagnosis, prior to all treatment.

The V end was cut by 0 bases, the J end by 3 bases, with 12 bases between. CDR1 is LNHNV, CDR2 YYDKDF, per germline (reference sequence). CDR3 size: 15 residues. Overall study findings and caveats: In validation, the model predicted ophthalmopathy. These predictions came a median about 6.8 months before onset.

What was amplified from RNA transcripts were TCR beta CDR3 regions. Researchers ran a first-round RT-PCR on the TCR CDR3 using the HTBI primer set. MiXCR, run by TCRdb on the multiplex PCR reads, gives a single entry per CDR3 protein. The sample shows some 420,000 distinct CDR3 sequences, roughly an eighth of them seen only once. Concerning this clonotype: Antigen specificity is unknown.

The chain recombines TRBV15 with TRBJ2-7, with a weak D call TRBD2 (5 bases). Input material: blood. This sequence originates from a woman between 18 and 30 years old with Graves' hyperthyroidism. For the CDR3, the DNA is TGTGCCACCAGCAGAGATAGCGAAATACTCTACGAGCAGTACTTC. The encoded protein is CATSRDSEILYEQYF.